This T cell receptor beta chain stems from a study of lymphopenia after photon versus proton radiotherapy. The study, taken as a whole, reports: Under photons, naive T cells and diversity fell while effector/memory populations rose. Oligoclonal CD8+ Temra expansion after nadir drove photon patients' diversity drop.

Produced via immunoSEQ multiplex PCR; TCRdb's table is partial and in-frame only. The sample yields roughly 30,000 clones, 81% seen once. The ends lost 4 bases at V and 3 bases at J; junction bases unmatched: 3. This CDR3 has 14 residues. From germline, CDR1 is SGHRS and CDR2 YFSETQ. Concerning this clone: The antigen is undetermined.

This TCR was sampled from a man aged 50-60 years with gastric cancer. Material: peripheral blood, obtained from a patient treated with photon-based radiotherapy. The rearrangement joins TRBV5-1 to TRBJ1-4; 7 nucleotides match TRBD1. CDR3 protein: CASSRDSSNEKLFF. The DNA of the CDR3 is TGCGCCAGCAGCAGGGACAGCTCTAATGAAAAACTGTTTTTT.